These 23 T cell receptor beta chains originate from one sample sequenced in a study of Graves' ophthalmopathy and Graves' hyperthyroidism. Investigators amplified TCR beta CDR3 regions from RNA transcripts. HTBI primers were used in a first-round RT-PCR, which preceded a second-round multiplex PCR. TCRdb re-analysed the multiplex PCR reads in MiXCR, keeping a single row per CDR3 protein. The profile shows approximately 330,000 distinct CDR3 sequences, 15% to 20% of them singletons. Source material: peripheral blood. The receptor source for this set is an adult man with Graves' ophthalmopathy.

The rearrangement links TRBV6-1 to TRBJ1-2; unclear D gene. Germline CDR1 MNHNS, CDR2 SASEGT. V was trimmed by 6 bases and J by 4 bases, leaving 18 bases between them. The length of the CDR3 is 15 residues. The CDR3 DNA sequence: TGTGCCAGCAGCACGGTCACAGACACCTCCTATGGCTACACCTTC. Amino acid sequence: CASSTVTDTSYGYTF.

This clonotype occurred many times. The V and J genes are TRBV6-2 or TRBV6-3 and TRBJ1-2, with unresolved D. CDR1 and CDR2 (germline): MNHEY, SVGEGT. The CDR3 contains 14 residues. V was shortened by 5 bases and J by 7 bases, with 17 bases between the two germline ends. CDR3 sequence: CASSDLGYRVGYTF. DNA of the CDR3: TGTGCCAGCAGTGACCTCGGATATCGTGTTGGCTACACCTTC.

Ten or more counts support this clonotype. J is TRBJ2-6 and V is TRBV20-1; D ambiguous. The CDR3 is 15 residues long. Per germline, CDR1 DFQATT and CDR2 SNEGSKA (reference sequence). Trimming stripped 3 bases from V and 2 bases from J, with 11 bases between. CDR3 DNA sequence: TGCAGTGCTAGTCCCCGAGTTGCTGGGGCCAACGTCCTGACTTTC. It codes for CSASPRVAGANVLTF.

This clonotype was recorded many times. CDR3 DNA sequence: TGTGCCAGCAGTTTTCAAGGGTTTGTGAACATTCAGTACTTC. Translation gives CASSFQGFVNIQYF. V gene TRBV6-2 or TRBV6-3 combines with J gene TRBJ2-4, with unresolved D. V lost 4 bases, J lost 7 bases, and 14 bases lay in between. Per the germline V gene, CDR1 is MNHEY and CDR2 is SVGEGT. The CDR3 spans 14 residues.

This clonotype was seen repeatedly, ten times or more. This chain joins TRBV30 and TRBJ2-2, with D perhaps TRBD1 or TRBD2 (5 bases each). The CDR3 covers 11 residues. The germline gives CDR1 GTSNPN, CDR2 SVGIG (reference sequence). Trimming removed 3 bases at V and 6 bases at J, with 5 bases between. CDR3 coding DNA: TGTGCCTGGAGGGGGGCCGGGGAGCTGTTTTTT. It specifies CAWRGAGELFF.

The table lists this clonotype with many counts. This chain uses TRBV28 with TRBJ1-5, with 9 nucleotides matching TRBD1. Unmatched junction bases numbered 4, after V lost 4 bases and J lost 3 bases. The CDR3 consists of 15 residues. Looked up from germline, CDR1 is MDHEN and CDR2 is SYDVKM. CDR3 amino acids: CASSSRTGDNQPQHF. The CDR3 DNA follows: TGTGCCAGCAGTTCCCGGACAGGGGACAATCAGCCCCAGCATTTT.

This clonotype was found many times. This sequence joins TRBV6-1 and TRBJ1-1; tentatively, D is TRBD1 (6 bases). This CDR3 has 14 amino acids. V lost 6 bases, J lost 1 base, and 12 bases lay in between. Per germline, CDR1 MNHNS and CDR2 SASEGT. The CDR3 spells CASRRQVPNTEAFF. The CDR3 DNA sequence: TGTGCCAGCAGAAGACAGGTCCCGAACACTGAAGCTTTCTTT.

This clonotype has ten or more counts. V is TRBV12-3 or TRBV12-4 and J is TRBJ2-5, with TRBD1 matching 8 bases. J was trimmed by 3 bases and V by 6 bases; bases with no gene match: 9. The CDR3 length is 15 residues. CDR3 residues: CASSRQGIYEETQYF. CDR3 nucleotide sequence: TGTGCCAGCAGCCGACAGGGGATATACGAAGAGACCCAGTACTTC.

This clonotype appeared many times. The CDR3 is CASSTRGQPQHF. The CDR3 coding sequence is TGTGCCAGCAGTACTCGGGGGCAGCCCCAGCATTTT. The chain recombines TRBV12-3 or TRBV12-4 with TRBJ1-5; D might be TRBD1 (5 bases). The CDR3 runs 12 residues. V lost 5 bases and J lost 7, with 9 bases in between.

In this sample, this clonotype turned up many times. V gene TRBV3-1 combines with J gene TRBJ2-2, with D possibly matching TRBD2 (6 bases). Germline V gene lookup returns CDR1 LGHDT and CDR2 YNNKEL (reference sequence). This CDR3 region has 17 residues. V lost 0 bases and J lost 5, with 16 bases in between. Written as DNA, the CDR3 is TGTGCCAGCAGCCAAGAATGGGCTAGCGTGACTACCGGGGAGCTGTTTTTT. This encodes CASSQEWASVTTGELFF.

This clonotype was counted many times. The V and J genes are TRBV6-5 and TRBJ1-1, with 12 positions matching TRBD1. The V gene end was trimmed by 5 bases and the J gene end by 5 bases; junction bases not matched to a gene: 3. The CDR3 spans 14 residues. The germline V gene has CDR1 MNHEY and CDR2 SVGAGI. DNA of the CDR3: TGTGCCAGCAGTCGGGGACAGGGGGCTACTGAAGCTTTCTTT. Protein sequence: CASSRGQGATEAFF.

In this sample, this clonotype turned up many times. CDR3 sequence reads: CASSEIRTLENYGYTF. The DNA of the CDR3 is TGTGCCAGCAGTGAAATTCGGACTTTAGAAAACTATGGCTACACCTTC. The J gene is TRBJ1-2, the V gene TRBV2; D remains unclear. This CDR3 region has 16 residues. V lost 2 bases and J 2 bases, leaving 15 bases between the germline ends. The germline gives CDR1 SNHLY, CDR2 FYNNEI.

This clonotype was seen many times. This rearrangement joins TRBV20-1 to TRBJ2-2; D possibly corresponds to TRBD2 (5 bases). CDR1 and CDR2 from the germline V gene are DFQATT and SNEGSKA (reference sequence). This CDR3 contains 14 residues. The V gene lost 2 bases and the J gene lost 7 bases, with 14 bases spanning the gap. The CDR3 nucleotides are TGCAGTGCTAGAAAGGACCTAGAGGGCGGGGAGCTGTTTTTT. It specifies CSARKDLEGGELFF.

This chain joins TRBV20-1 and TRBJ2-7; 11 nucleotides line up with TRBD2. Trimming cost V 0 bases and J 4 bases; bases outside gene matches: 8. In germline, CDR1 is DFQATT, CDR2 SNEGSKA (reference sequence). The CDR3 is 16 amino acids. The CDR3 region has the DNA TGCAGTGCTAGAGATTTAGCGGGAGGGCCGCGGTACGAGCAGTACTTC. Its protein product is CSARDLAGGPRYEQYF.

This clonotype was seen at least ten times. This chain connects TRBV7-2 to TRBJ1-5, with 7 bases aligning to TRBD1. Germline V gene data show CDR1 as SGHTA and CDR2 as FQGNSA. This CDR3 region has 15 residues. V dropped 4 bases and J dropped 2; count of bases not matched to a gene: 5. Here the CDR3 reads CASSSTGKGNQPQHF. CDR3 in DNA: TGTGCCAGCAGCTCGACAGGGAAAGGCAATCAGCCCCAGCATTTT.

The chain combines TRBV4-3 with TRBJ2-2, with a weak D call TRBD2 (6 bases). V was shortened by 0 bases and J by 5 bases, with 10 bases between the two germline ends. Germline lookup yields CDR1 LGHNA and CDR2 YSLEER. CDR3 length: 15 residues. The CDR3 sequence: CASSQDRELTGELFF. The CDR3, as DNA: TGCGCCAGCAGCCAAGATCGGGAGTTAACCGGGGAGCTGTTTTTT.

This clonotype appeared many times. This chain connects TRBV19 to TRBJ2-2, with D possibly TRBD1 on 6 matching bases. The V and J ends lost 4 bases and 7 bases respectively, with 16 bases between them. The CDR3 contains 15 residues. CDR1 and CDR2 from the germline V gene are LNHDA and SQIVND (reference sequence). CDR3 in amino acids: CASSNSQGRVGELFF. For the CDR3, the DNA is TGTGCCAGTAGTAACTCACAGGGAAGGGTCGGGGAGCTGTTTTTT.

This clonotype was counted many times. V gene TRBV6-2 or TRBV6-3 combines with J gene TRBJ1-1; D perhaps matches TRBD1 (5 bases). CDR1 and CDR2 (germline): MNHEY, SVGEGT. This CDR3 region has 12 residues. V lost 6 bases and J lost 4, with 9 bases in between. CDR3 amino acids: CASSQGFTEAFF. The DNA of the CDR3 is TGTGCCAGCAGCCAGGGATTCACTGAAGCTTTCTTT.

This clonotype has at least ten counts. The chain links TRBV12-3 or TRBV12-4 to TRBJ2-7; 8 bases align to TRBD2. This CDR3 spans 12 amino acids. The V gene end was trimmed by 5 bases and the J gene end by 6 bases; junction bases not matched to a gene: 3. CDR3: CASSPGGLEQYF. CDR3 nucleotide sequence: TGTGCCAGCAGTCCGGGGGGGCTCGAGCAGTACTTC.

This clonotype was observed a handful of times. Written as DNA, the CDR3 is TGTGCCACACAACAGGGGGGGGCAGAGACCCAGTACTTC. This sequence encodes CATQQGGAETQYF. The chain links TRBV6-1 to TRBJ2-5; possible D gene TRBD1, 8 bases. Per germline, CDR1 MNHNS and CDR2 SASEGT. The V end was cut by 10 bases, the J end by 4 bases, with 16 bases between. This CDR3 contains 13 residues.

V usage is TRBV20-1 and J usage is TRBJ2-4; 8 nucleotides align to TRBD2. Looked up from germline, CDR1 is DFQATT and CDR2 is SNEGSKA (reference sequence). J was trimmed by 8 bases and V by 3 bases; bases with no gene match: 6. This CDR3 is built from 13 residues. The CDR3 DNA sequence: TGCAGTGCTAGCTTCCCGGGAGGGTACATTCAGTACTTC. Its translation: CSASFPGGYIQYF.

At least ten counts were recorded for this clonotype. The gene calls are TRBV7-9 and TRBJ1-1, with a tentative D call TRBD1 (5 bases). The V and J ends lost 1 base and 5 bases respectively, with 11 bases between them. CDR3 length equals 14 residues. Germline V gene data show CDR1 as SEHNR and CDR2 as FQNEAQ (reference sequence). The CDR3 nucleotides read TGTGCCAGCAGCTTAGAAGGGGCTCGGACTGAAGCTTTCTTT. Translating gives CASSLEGARTEAFF.

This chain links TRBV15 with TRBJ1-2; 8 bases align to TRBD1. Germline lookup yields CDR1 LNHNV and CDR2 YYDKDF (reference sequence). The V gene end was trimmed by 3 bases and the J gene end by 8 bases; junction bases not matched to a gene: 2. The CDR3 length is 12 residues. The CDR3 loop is CATSSAGGGYTF. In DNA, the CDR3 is TGTGCCACCAGCAGCGCAGGGGGCGGCTACACCTTC.